The 29 T cell receptor beta chains below were found in one sample sequenced in a study of cytomegalovirus exposure and HLA in healthy donors. Vbeta (60) and Jbeta (13) primers were used in the PCR. The data were produced by immunoSEQ multiplex PCR, yet TCRdb's version contains in-frame clones alone and is incomplete. The table has roughly 200,000 clones, roughly 90% seen once. Sequenced input: PBMCs. The receptors originated from a boy younger than 10 in good health and CMV-seronegative.

This chain uses TRBV7-3 with TRBJ1-5, with D uncertain. Germline lookup yields CDR1 SGHTA and CDR2 FQGTGA. V shed 2 bases and J shed 0 bases, with 11 bases lying between them. The CDR3 consists of 16 residues. In DNA form, the CDR3 reads TGTGCCAGCAGCTTACTCCGGGGAAATAGCAATCAGCCCCAGCATTTT. Amino acids: CASSLLRGNSNQPQHF.

The chain recombines TRBV11-2 with TRBJ2-7; unclear D gene. This CDR3 has 17 amino acids. From germline, CDR1 is SGHAT and CDR2 FQNNGV. V lost 0 bases and J lost 5, with 20 bases in between. The CDR3 here is CASSLDERFPLIHEQYF. In nucleotides, the CDR3 is TGTGCCAGCAGCTTAGATGAGAGGTTTCCGCTTATCCACGAGCAGTACTTC. Based on the CDR3 plus reference TRBV11-2 and TRBJ2-7, the full variable domain is EAGVAQSPRYKIIEKRQSVAFWCNPISGHATLYWYQQILGQGPKLLIQFQNNGVVDDSQLPKDRFSAERLKGVDSTLKIQPAKLEDSAVYLCASSLDERFPLIHEQYFGPGTRLTVT.

The J gene is TRBJ1-3, the V gene TRBV18; 8 bases are shared with TRBD1. Germline lookup yields CDR1 KGHSH and CDR2 LQKENI. J lost 0 bases, V lost 3 bases, and 10 bases had no gene match. This CDR3 has 18 residues. CDR3 loop: CASSPSDRVSSSGNTIYF. CDR3 sequence (DNA): TGTGCCAGCTCACCCTCGGACAGGGTTTCGTCCTCTGGAAACACCATATATTTT.

This chain uses TRBV28 with TRBJ2-7; perhaps TRBD1 as D (5 bases). V lost 5 bases to trimming and J lost 0 bases, with 17 bases between them. Germline assignment: CDR1 MDHEN and CDR2 SYDVKM. CDR3 size: 16 residues. CDR3 sequence reads: CASSRQHKMSSYEQYF. The CDR3 DNA follows: TGTGCCAGCAGTAGACAGCACAAAATGAGCTCCTACGAGCAGTACTTC.

CDR3 protein: CASSDRIQGYGYTF. The CDR3 DNA reads TGCGCCAGCAGCGACCGAATCCAGGGCTATGGCTACACCTTC. This chain uses TRBV5-1 with TRBJ1-2; a weak D match, TRBD1 (5 bases). Germline CDR1 is SGHRS and CDR2 is YFSETQ. The CDR3 covers 14 residues. V was shortened by 4 bases and J by 4 bases, with 14 bases between the two germline ends.

V is TRBV10-3 and J is TRBJ2-1; TRBD2 aligns across 12 bases. After removal of 6 bases from V and 9 bases from J, the junction contained 9 bases not matched to a gene. Germline lookup yields CDR1 ENHRY and CDR2 SYGVKD. This CDR3 has 15 amino acids. This chain's CDR3 is CAIRALAGGPGEQFF. The CDR3 bases are TGTGCCATCAGAGCCCTAGCGGGGGGGCCGGGTGAGCAGTTCTTC.

In its sample, this clone was seen a few times. The rearrangement uses TRBV2 and TRBJ1-3; D is uncertain. Between the trimmed V and J ends, which lost 7 bases and 2 bases, there was a span of 9 bases. Germline loops: CDR1 SNHLY, CDR2 FYNNEI. CDR3 length equals 13 residues. The CDR3 nucleotides read TGTGCCAGCAACTCATACCCTGGAAACACCATATATTTT. It yields the protein CASNSYPGNTIYF.

The chain is built from TRBV28 and TRBJ2-7; D unresolved. From germline, CDR1 is MDHEN and CDR2 SYDVKM. This CDR3 spans 13 amino acids. The V end lost 2 bases, the J end lost 2 bases, and 7 bases lay between the germline ends. In nucleotides, the CDR3 is TGTGCCAGCAGTTTAGTACAGACCTACGAGCAGTACTTC. This sequence encodes CASSLVQTYEQYF.

This sequence joins TRBV7-6 and TRBJ1-5, with 8 bases aligning to TRBD1. This CDR3 has 14 residues. V lost 5 bases and J lost 6; bases outside the gene matches: 6. Looked up from germline, CDR1 is SGHVS and CDR2 is FNYEAQ. This CDR3 is CASSDRGTGQPQHF. CDR3 DNA sequence: TGTGCCAGCAGCGACAGGGGTACAGGTCAGCCCCAGCATTTT.

The rearrangement joins TRBV2 to TRBJ2-7; tentatively, D is TRBD2 (5 bases). From germline, CDR1 is SNHLY and CDR2 FYNNEI. Trimming stripped 0 bases from V and 6 bases from J, with 15 bases between. CDR3 size: 15 residues. The chain's CDR3 is CASSEARGWAFEQYF. In nucleotides, the CDR3 is TGTGCCAGCAGTGAAGCCCGGGGTTGGGCATTCGAGCAGTACTTC. Variable domain in full (rest from reference TRBV2 and TRBJ2-7): EPEVTQTPSHQVTQMGQEVILRCVPISNHLYFYWYRQILGQKVEFLVSFYNNEISEKSEIFDDQFSVERPDGSNFTLKIRSTKLEDSAMYFCASSEARGWAFEQYFGPGTRLTVT.

Details on this clone: The sample contains more than one DNA sequence encoding this CDR3. This chain joins TRBV5-1 and TRBJ2-1; 7 bases are shared with TRBD2. J gave up 4 bases and V 2 bases, and 3 bases lay outside the gene matches. In germline, CDR1 is SGHRS, CDR2 YFSETQ. There are 14 residues in the CDR3. The CDR3 DNA follows: TGCGCCAGCAGCTTCGGGGGAGGGTACAATGAGCAGTTCTTC. It is translated as CASSFGGGYNEQFF.

This sequence joins TRBV2 and TRBJ2-3, with a tentative D call TRBD2 (5 bases). The CDR3 is made up of 14 amino acids. The germline V gene has CDR1 SNHLY and CDR2 FYNNEI. Trimming removed 0 bases at V and 9 bases at J, with 13 bases between. This CDR3 is CASSEALREGTQYF. The DNA of the CDR3 is TGTGCCAGCAGTGAAGCGCTTCGGGAAGGAACGCAGTATTTT.

The chain carries TRBV10-2 and TRBJ2-1, with D maybe TRBD2 (6 bases). Looked up from germline, CDR1 is WSHSY and CDR2 is SAAADI. V was clipped by 11 bases and J by 9 bases, with 23 bases between them. The CDR3 runs to 14 residues. CDR3 in amino acids: CALGGRNSYGEQFF. The CDR3 region has the DNA TGCGCCTTGGGAGGACGGAACTCCTACGGTGAGCAGTTCTTC.

This chain links TRBV11-2 with TRBJ1-2; unclear D gene. CDR1 and CDR2 (germline): SGHAT, FQNNGV. The CDR3 length is 13 residues. V was pared by 3 bases and J by 8 bases, with 13 bases between. CDR3 residues: CASSFEIAGGYTF. The DNA for the CDR3 is TGTGCCAGCAGCTTTGAAATTGCGGGGGGCTACACCTTC.

The chain joins TRBV25-1 to TRBJ2-2; the match to TRBD2 covers 7 bases. The CDR3 length is 14 residues. CDR1 is MGHDK and CDR2 is SYGVNS in the germline V gene. Germline trimming cut 7 bases from V and 6 bases from J; bases unmatched to any gene: 8. In DNA form, the CDR3 reads TGTGCCAGCACTTCCAGCGGGATCGCCGGGGAGCTGTTTTTT. It codes for CASTSSGIAGELFF.

The V gene is TRBV6-1, the J gene TRBJ2-5, with TRBD1 identical over 9 bases. Germline V CDR1 and CDR2: MNHNS, SASEGT. V shed 7 bases and J 4 bases; nucleotides not matched to a gene: 10. This CDR3 is 15 amino acids long. The CDR3 sequence is CASTHGTGWGETQYF. In DNA form, the CDR3 reads TGTGCCAGCACCCACGGGACAGGGTGGGGAGAGACCCAGTACTTC.

The chain combines TRBV10-3 with TRBJ1-5; D not resolved. CDR1 is ENHRY, CDR2 SYGVKD, per germline. The CDR3 loop spans 13 amino acids. V was clipped by 6 bases and J by 0 bases, with 6 bases between them. The CDR3 loop reads CAIRRDSNQPQHF. In DNA, the CDR3 is TGTGCCATCAGGAGGGATAGCAATCAGCCCCAGCATTTT.

V and J are TRBV4-2 and TRBJ1-1, with a tentative D call TRBD1 (5 bases). Germline values: CDR1 LGHNA, CDR2 YNFKEQ. Trimming pared 8 bases from V and 2 bases from J, leaving 12 bases between. This CDR3 comprises 13 residues. As DNA, the CDR3 is TGTGCCAGCCAGACAGCACCTAACACTGAAGCTTTCTTT. It translates to CASQTAPNTEAFF.

V is TRBV28 and J is TRBJ1-2; D is perhaps TRBD1 (5 bases). The CDR3 consists of 16 residues. V lost 4 bases, J lost 6 bases, and 21 bases lay in between. Per the germline V gene, CDR1 is MDHEN and CDR2 is SYDVKM. Written as DNA, the CDR3 is TGTGCCAGCAGTTCATATATCCGGCAAGGGGATAATGGCTACACCTTC. Its protein is CASSSYIRQGDNGYTF.

This CDR3 reads CASSLEDRPYEQYF. The CDR3 nucleotides read TGCGCCAGCAGTTTAGAGGACAGGCCCTACGAGCAGTACTTC. V usage is TRBV5-1 and J usage is TRBJ2-7, with 7 bases aligning to TRBD1. V lost 5 bases and J lost 2; bases outside the gene matches: 7. The CDR3 runs 14 residues. Germline-derived CDR1 and CDR2 are SGHRS and YFSETQ.

This clone appeared a single time. This chain connects TRBV25-1 to TRBJ2-2, with a tentative D call TRBD2 (5 bases). The CDR3 extends over 16 amino acids. V was shortened by 5 bases and J by 2 bases, with 15 bases between the two germline ends. Germline V gene lookup returns CDR1 MGHDK and CDR2 SYGVNS. The CDR3 DNA sequence: TGTGCCAGCAGTAGGTTGGCGGGTACAAACACCGGGGAGCTGTTTTTT. Protein sequence: CASSRLAGTNTGELFF.

This clone was observed a handful of times. The V and J genes are TRBV7-3 and TRBJ2-1; 8 bases match TRBD2. CDR1 is SGHTA, CDR2 FQGTGA, per germline. After removal of 1 base from V and 2 bases from J, the junction contained 13 bases not matched to a gene. The CDR3 has 19 amino acids. The CDR3 DNA follows: TGTGCCAGCAGCTTAAAACCCTTCGGGGGGGTGAAAGCCTACAATGAGCAGTTCTTC. It specifies CASSLKPFGGVKAYNEQFF.

The J gene is TRBJ1-5, the V gene TRBV2, with a possible D match to TRBD1 (6 bases). CDR1 SNHLY and CDR2 FYNNEI come from the germline V gene. V lost 6 bases, J lost 3 bases, and 15 bases lay in between. This CDR3 comprises 15 residues. The CDR3 DNA reads TGTGCCAGCAGAGACGACAGGTTTATCAATCAGCCCCAGCATTTT. This encodes CASRDDRFINQPQHF.

Remarks on this clone: The sample contains more than one DNA sequence encoding this CDR3. V gene TRBV7-3 combines with J gene TRBJ1-1, with 9 bases lining up with TRBD1. The junction had 7 bases not matched to a gene; V was cut back by 5 bases and J by 0 bases. The CDR3 runs 16 residues. CDR1 and CDR2 (germline): SGHTA, FQGTGA. In nucleotides, the CDR3 is TGTGCCAGCAGCCCTACAGGGGGCTTCATGAACACTGAAGCTTTCTTT. Its protein is CASSPTGGFMNTEAFF.

This sequence joins TRBV10-2 and TRBJ2-1; D ambiguous. This CDR3 is built from 14 residues. Germline CDR1 WSHSY, CDR2 SAAADI. Trimming stripped 2 bases from V and 7 bases from J, with 12 bases between. The CDR3 nucleotides are TGCGCCAGCAGTGAGGCCGGTTCCAATAATGAGCAGTTCTTC. It encodes CASSEAGSNNEQFF.

The chain links TRBV5-6 to TRBJ2-5, with TRBD1 matching 9 bases. The J call may be incorrect, as the DNA end agrees better with TRBJ2-7. Germline CDR1 and CDR2: SGHDT and YYEEEE. This CDR3 contains 16 residues. The CDR3 nucleotides are TGTGCCAGCAGCTTGGCCGTCGGGACAGGGACCTACGAGCAGTACTTC. This codes for CASSLAVGTGTYEQYF.

V usage is TRBV5-1 and J usage is TRBJ2-7; tentative D call: TRBD1 (6 bases). The CDR3 consists of 14 residues. With 5 bases removed from V and 5 bases from J, the gap between germline ends came to 17 bases. The V gene's germline CDR1 is SGHRS and CDR2 YFSETQ. The chain's CDR3 is CASSFFDRSHEQYF. CDR3 nucleotide sequence: TGCGCCAGCAGTTTTTTTGACAGGTCCCACGAGCAGTACTTC.

In DNA, the CDR3 is TGCGCCAGCAGCCAGAAGCGTACTGAGCAGTTCTTC. It specifies CASSQKRTEQFF. This chain links TRBV4-1 with TRBJ2-1; D remains unclear. Per the germline V gene, CDR1 is MGHRA and CDR2 is YSYEKL. Trimming pared 3 bases from V and 9 bases from J, leaving 9 bases between. The length of the CDR3 is 12 residues.

This clone was seen once. CDR3 nucleotides: TGTGCCAGCAGCTCCCCGGCGGGGTGGCGGACAGATACGCAGTATTTT. Translating gives CASSSPAGWRTDTQYF. This chain joins TRBV7-2 and TRBJ2-3; D is possibly TRBD2 (6 bases). Between the trimmed V and J ends, which lost 4 bases and 3 bases, there was a span of 17 bases. The CDR3 contains 16 residues. Looked up from germline, CDR1 is SGHTA and CDR2 is FQGNSA.